This T cell receptor (beta chain) was sequenced during a study of early stage breast cancer tumors. For the study at large: Average read coverage per sample was about 10-fold.

Each sample had two DNA replicates, about 0.5 ug blood or roughly 1.6 ug tissue. Repertoires were generated with immunoSEQ multiplex PCR, while TCRdb's copy carries only in-frame clones and drops some. Of around 6,700 clones in the sample, 50% to 75% were seen once. V was pared by 6 bases and J by 11 bases, with 9 bases of the junction left unmatched. The CDR3 runs 13 residues. The germline CDR1 and CDR2 sequences are LNHDA and SQIVND (reference sequence). The study, taken as a whole, reports: Blood repertoires resembled normal breast more than tumor. Enriched TCRB sequences shared across patients were mostly commonly generated sequences.

Remarks on this clone: Its specificity is not known.

The origin of this receptor is a person between 50 and 60 years old with breast cancer. Sequencing was performed on normal breast tissue next to the tumor. This chain links TRBV19 with TRBJ1-1; 10 bases are a match to TRBD1. CDR3 nucleotides: TGTGCCAGTAGCGAGGGACAGGGGAGAGACGCTTTCTTT. Translating gives CASSEGQGRDAFF.